The rows below give T cell receptor beta chains drawn from one sample of a study of T cells after yellow fever vaccination. TCRdb reanalysed the 5' RACE reads using MiXCR and keeps one entry per CDR3 protein. Of 450,000 to 650,000 distinct CDR3 sequences listed, approximately 13% are singletons. Material: PBMCs, obtained on the day of the yellow fever booster vaccination. The receptors shown here come from a man aged 30 to 45 who received the YFV17D yellow fever vaccine. The CDR3 runs from the conserved cysteine through the conserved F or W. The D gene is left open where the match is weak. Clone size is given for some rows only: seen once, a few or many times, or a class if the clone is expanded.

cdr3_nt,cdr3_aa,v_call,j_call,clone_size,d_call
TGCGCCAGCAGCTTGGGAGCCGGGACAGGCTACGAGCAGTACTTC,CASSLGAGTGYEQYF,TRBV5-1,TRBJ2-7,many,TRBD1
TGTGCCAGCTCACCAAAACCGGGACAGGGGGAAGAGACCCAGTACTTC,CASSPKPGQGEETQYF,TRBV18,TRBJ2-5,few,TRBD1
TGTGCCAGCAGCACACGTCGGGAGCAGTTCTTC,CASSTRREQFF,TRBV5-6,TRBJ2-1,few,.
TGCGCCAGCAGCTTCATTAGCGGGGTAGGATTCTACGAGCAGTACTTC,CASSFISGVGFYEQYF,TRBV5-1,TRBJ2-7,few,TRBD2
TGTGCCAGCAGCCGGACGAAAGCCAATGAGCAGTTCTTC,CASSRTKANEQFF,TRBV7-3,TRBJ2-1,.,.
TGCAGCGTGTCCTCTGGGTCCGGTGGGGAGCAGTTCTTC,CSVSSGSGGEQFF,TRBV29-1,TRBJ2-1,few,.
TGTGCCAGCAGCCATACAGGGATGAACACTGAAGCTTTCTTT,CASSHTGMNTEAFF,TRBV3-1,TRBJ1-1,few,.
TGTGCCAGCAGCCCCCCTAGCGAGACAGAAGAGACCCAGTACTTC,CASSPPSETEETQYF,TRBV7-6,TRBJ2-5,.,.
TGTGCCAGCTCACCGACCGGGACGGCCACCTCCTACGAGCAGTACTTC,CASSPTGTATSYEQYF,TRBV18,TRBJ2-7,few,.
TGCAGTGCTAGGGTTCTTGCAGGGGAGTACAATGAGCAGTTCTTC,CSARVLAGEYNEQFF,TRBV20-1,TRBJ2-1,.,.
TGCAGTGCTACCAGCCGCACCTACGAGCAGTACTTC,CSATSRTYEQYF,TRBV20-1,TRBJ2-7,.,.
TGTGCCTGGAGTGGACAGCTTATAAACTATGGCTACACCTTC,CAWSGQLINYGYTF,TRBV30,TRBJ1-2,.,.
TGTGCCAGCAGTCAGGGGAGGGACAGAACTGAAGCTTTCTTT,CASSQGRDRTEAFF,TRBV7-6,TRBJ1-1,.,TRBD1
TGTGCCAGCAGCCAAGTGTTGGGGACTCTGACTTTC,CASSQVLGTLTF,TRBV3-1,TRBJ2-6,.,.
TGTGCCAGCAAAATTTCCGGGACATATTACGAGCAGTACTTC,CASKISGTYYEQYF,TRBV27,TRBJ2-7,.,.
TGTGCCAGCAGCACCCGACTAGAGGGGGAGCTGTTTTTT,CASSTRLEGELFF,TRBV7-2,TRBJ2-2,.,.
TGTGCCAGTAGCCTCCGGATGAACACTGAAGCTTTCTTT,CASSLRMNTEAFF,TRBV19,TRBJ1-1,.,.
TGTGCCAGCAGCTTGTACGGTCGGGAGCAGTACTTC,CASSLYGREQYF,TRBV5-8,TRBJ2-7,few,.
TGTGCCAGCAGTGTACCGGGACACCAAGAGACCCAGTACTTC,CASSVPGHQETQYF,TRBV25-1,TRBJ2-5,few,.
TGCAGCGTGGCCGAGACAGGGGGAAACACCATATATTTT,CSVAETGGNTIYF,TRBV29-1,TRBJ1-3,.,TRBD1
TGCAGTGCTAGAGGCACGGACAGCTATGAAAAACTGTTTTTT,CSARGTDSYEKLFF,TRBV20-1,TRBJ1-4,.,.
TGCAGCGTTGTTGGGGGAAAGGAGACCCAGTACTTC,CSVVGGKETQYF,TRBV29-1,TRBJ2-5,many,.
TGTGCCAGCAGTAAAACTAGCGAGACTTACAATGAGCAGTTCTTC,CASSKTSETYNEQFF,TRBV6-1,TRBJ2-1,.,TRBD2
TGCAGTGCACCACCGACAGGGCTTGATTCACCCCTCCACTTT,CSAPPTGLDSPLHF,TRBV20-1,TRBJ1-6,.,TRBD1
TGCAGTGCCCCTGGACTGATTTACAATGAGCAGTTCTTC,CSAPGLIYNEQFF,TRBV20-1,TRBJ2-1,many,.
TGTGCCAGCAGCTTAGCGAGGGCGATAACGTACACCTTC,CASSLARAITYTF,TRBV7-9,TRBJ1-2,.,.
TGTGCCAGCAGTGACTCCCCTCGGACTAGCGGGAGAGCGTTGAGGGGTGAGCAGTACTTC,CASSDSPRTSGRALRGEQYF,TRBV25-1,TRBJ2-7,few,TRBD2
TGCAGTGCTAGAGGTCTAGCGGGAGGTGTTAACATTCAGTACTTC,CSARGLAGGVNIQYF,TRBV20-1,TRBJ2-4,.,TRBD2
TGTGCCAGCAGCTGGGAGGGAGGGACGCAGTATTTT,CASSWEGGTQYF,TRBV6-5,TRBJ2-3,.,TRBD2
TGTGCCAGCAGCTTGTGGGGGGAGCTGTTTTTT,CASSLWGELFF,TRBV5-6,TRBJ2-2,few,.
TGTGCCAGCAGCTTAGGCCGCAGCAATCAGCCCCAGCATTTT,CASSLGRSNQPQHF,TRBV7-2,TRBJ1-5,many,.
TGTGCCAGCAGCGGGGTACTGGTTGGTCGGCGCTACTCCTACGAGCAGTACTTC,CASSGVLVGRRYSYEQYF,TRBV7-8,TRBJ2-7,.,.
TGCAGTGCTAGTGGAGGGGCAACTAATGAAAAACTGTTTTTT,CSASGGATNEKLFF,TRBV20-1,TRBJ1-4,.,.
TGTGCCAGCAGTGACCCCGGGACTAGCGGCAAAGAGACCCAGTACTTC,CASSDPGTSGKETQYF,TRBV2,TRBJ2-5,.,TRBD2
TGTGCCATCTGGACTAGCGTCATAGATACGCAGTATTTT,CAIWTSVIDTQYF,TRBV12-3/TRBV12-4,TRBJ2-3,.,TRBD2
TGTGCCACCAGTGATAACGGAGGCTATGGCTACACCTTC,CATSDNGGYGYTF,TRBV24-1,TRBJ1-2,.,.
TGCAGTGCTAGAGATTACCTCTTGGGGAGCTCCTACAATGAGCAGTTCTTC,CSARDYLLGSSYNEQFF,TRBV20-1,TRBJ2-1,few,.
TGTGCCAGCTCACCACCGTTGGGACAGTCCAAAAACATTCAGTACTTC,CASSPPLGQSKNIQYF,TRBV18,TRBJ2-4,.,TRBD1
TGCGCCAGCAGCTTGGAGCCAGCGGGAGCGGAAGAGACCCAGTACTTC,CASSLEPAGAEETQYF,TRBV5-1,TRBJ2-5,many,TRBD2
TGTGCCAGCAGTTTCAGCACGACAGGGGTGAGGGAGCAGTACTTC,CASSFSTTGVREQYF,TRBV27,TRBJ2-7,few,TRBD1
TGTGCCAGCAGCTTGAGTCTCCATAACACTGAAGCTTTCTTT,CASSLSLHNTEAFF,TRBV5-5,TRBJ1-1,few,.
TGTGCCAGCAGCCTCGGACTAGCGGGAAATATCGGGGAGCTGTTTTTT,CASSLGLAGNIGELFF,TRBV27,TRBJ2-2,many,TRBD2
TGTGCCAGCAGTCCACTGGACAGTCTCTCCACTGAAGCTTTCTTT,CASSPLDSLSTEAFF,TRBV28,TRBJ1-1,.,.
TGTGCCAGCAGCGCTGAAACCGCCGGGACTAGCGGGAGGGCATTCTACGAGCAGTACTTC,CASSAETAGTSGRAFYEQYF,TRBV9,TRBJ2-7,.,TRBD2
TGTGCCAGCAGCGTAGTTGCACAGGGGGCTATCTACAATGAGCAGTTCTTC,CASSVVAQGAIYNEQFF,TRBV9,TRBJ2-1,.,TRBD1
TGTGCCAGCAGTGAATCGTGGGCAGCGGGAGTTAATGAGCAGTTCTTC,CASSESWAAGVNEQFF,TRBV25-1,TRBJ2-1,.,TRBD2
TGTGCCAGCAGTGAAATTGACCAGACGAACACCGGGGAGCTGTTTTTT,CASSEIDQTNTGELFF,TRBV2,TRBJ2-2,few,.
TGTGCCAGCACAGCACAAAAACCCCCTACACCCCTCCACTTT,CASTAQKPPTPLHF,TRBV18,TRBJ1-6,few,.